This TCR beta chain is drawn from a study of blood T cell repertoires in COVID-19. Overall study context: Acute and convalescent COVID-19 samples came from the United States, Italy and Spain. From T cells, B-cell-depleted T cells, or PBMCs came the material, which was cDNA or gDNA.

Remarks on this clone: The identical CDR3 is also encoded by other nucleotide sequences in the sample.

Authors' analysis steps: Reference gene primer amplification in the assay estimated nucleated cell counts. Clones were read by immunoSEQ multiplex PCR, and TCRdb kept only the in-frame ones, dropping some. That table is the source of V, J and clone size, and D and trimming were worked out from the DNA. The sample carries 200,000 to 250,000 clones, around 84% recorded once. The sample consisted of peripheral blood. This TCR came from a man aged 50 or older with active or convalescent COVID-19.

The CDR3 nucleotides are TGTGCCAGTAGTATACTAGCGGGAGGTAGCTACGAGCAGTACTTC. Amino acid sequence: CASSILAGGSYEQYF. V is TRBV19 and J is TRBJ2-7; 11 bases are a match to TRBD2. The CDR3 sequence is 15 residues long. Trimming took 2 bases from V and 3 from J; bases not matched to a gene: 3. Germline CDR1 reads LNHDA; CDR2 reads SQIVND (reference sequence). Looking up the rest from reference TRBV19 and TRBJ2-7 gives the full variable domain: DGGITQSPKYLFRKEGQNVTLSCEQNLNHDAMYWYRQDPGQGLRLIYYSQIVNDFQKGDIAEGYSVSREKKESFPLTVTSAQKNPTAFYLCASSILAGGSYEQYFGPGTRLTVT.